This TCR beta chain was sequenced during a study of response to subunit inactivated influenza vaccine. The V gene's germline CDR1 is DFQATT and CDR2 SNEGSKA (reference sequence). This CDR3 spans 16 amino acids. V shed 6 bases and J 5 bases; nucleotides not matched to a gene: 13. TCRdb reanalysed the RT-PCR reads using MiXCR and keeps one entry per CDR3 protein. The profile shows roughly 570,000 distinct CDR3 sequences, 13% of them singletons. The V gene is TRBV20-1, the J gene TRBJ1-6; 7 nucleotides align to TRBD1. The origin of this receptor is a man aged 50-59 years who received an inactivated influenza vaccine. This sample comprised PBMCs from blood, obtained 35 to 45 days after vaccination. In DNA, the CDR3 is TGCAGTGCCCAGGACAGGCTACAGGGAAATAATTCACCCCTCCACTTT. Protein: CSAQDRLQGNNSPLHF.